This T cell receptor (beta chain) was sequenced for a study of cytomegalovirus exposure and HLA in healthy donors (dated 2017 in TCRdb). With regard to the full study: According to an earlier analysis of 450 to 650 of the donors, 200 million or so T cells yielded approximately 120 million unique TCR beta sequences and around 280 Gb of sequence data. Approximately 310 gigabases of sequencing data and 91 million or so unique TCR sequences made up an early release that covered about 640 HLA-typed donors. Of the 398 genotyped donors, approximately 80% fell in the genetic ancestry cluster associated with self-reported Caucasian donors. The study was designed to test whether signatures of past pathogen exposure could be identified by cataloging public T cell receptors. Using immunosequencing, the study profiled T cell repertoires from fewer than 700 subjects and related those repertoires to cytomegalovirus serostatus. In addition to the first cohort of 666 subjects, a separate validation cohort of under 150 different subjects was used. To predict cytomegalovirus infection status, the study brought together high-throughput TCR immunosequencing, statistical association of individual TCRs with disease status, and machine learning. In a later analysis, previously published TCR beta repertoires from about 670 donors were re-analyzed and high-resolution HLA genotyping was added so that TCR occurrence patterns could be studied. Rather than using new phenotypic data, the later analysis identified candidate immune exposures from TCR beta sequences and from how often those sequences occurred across donors. In an earlier analysis of around 540 of the donors, high-throughput TCR beta sequencing was used to judge whether each TCR beta V gene segment behaved as functional or pseudogenic. Alongside the repertoire data, information on donor age, sex, ethnicity and CMV serostatus was compiled. Genome-wide SNP genotypes for about three fifths of the roughly 700 donors were used in a later genetic analysis, which treated that subset as a discovery cohort. Every repertoire in the discovery cohort had been generated on one and the same sequencing platform. Both class I and class II loci were covered by HLA typing, at four-digit resolution. Typing coverage differed by locus: A, B, C, DRB1 and DQB1 were typed in about 620-640 donors, DQA1 in approximately 520, DPA1 in 600 to 610, and DPB1 in around 440. About five DR-DQ haplotypes were handled as single units for association and clustering, since linkage in the cohort was strong. On average, about 200,000 unique TCR beta nucleotide sequences were sequenced per donor among a few hundred genotyped donors of the cohort, with approximately 18% of those sequences being non-productive. What the work shows at the level of the full study, not this receptor alone: V-gene and J-gene trimming of TCR beta chains was associated with a missense DCLRE1C variant in a later genetic analysis, and the association was replicated in an independent cohort. In an earlier analysis of approximately 590 of the donors, most TCR beta V segments appeared in productive rearrangements about 90% or about 30% of the time, broadly matching IMGT annotations. When HLA alleles, especially DR and DQ, strongly co-occurred, attributing TCR associations to individual alleles was difficult. The classifier was reported to diagnose cytomegalovirus status with high specificity and sensitivity in both the original cohort and the validation cohort. In a later analysis, most CMV-associated TCR beta chains were found to appear HLA-restricted, with HLA associations seemingly driven largely by CMV exposure. In a later genetic analysis, fewer N-insertions in productive TCRs were reported among donors in an Asian-associated ancestry cluster than the approximately 710-donor mean. Specific HLA alleles were associated with 18,000 or so TCR beta sequences at a false discovery rate of 0.05 in a later analysis. In a later analysis, HLA-associated TCR beta chains showed more clonal expansion and lower generation probabilities than non-associated chains that were equally common. Because counts were too low, 15 to 20 rarely observed V segments, including chromosome 9 orphons, were excluded from the earlier analysis of around 640 of the donors. Because HLA typing was missing for some donors at each locus, association tests included only the typed subset. Only TCR beta chains were sequenced in this cohort, and the absence of alpha or paired-chain data limited detectable features. Linkage disequilibrium might explain the correlated functional status among segregating V segments, but an unknown experimental factor could not be excluded. A later analysis found that TCR association rates varied across HLA loci, with DRB1 alleles showing the most associated TCRs and HLA-C alleles the fewest. In vitro tests confirmed that a few of the cytomegalovirus-associated TCR beta chains recognize cytomegalovirus antigens. A further reported finding was that TCR beta sequences accurately predicted the HLA-A and HLA-B alleles for most subjects in the first cohort. According to a later analysis, parvovirus B19, influenza, CMV and Epstein-Barr virus appeared linked to several top co-occurrence clusters. The study gave a list of roughly 150 TCR beta chains associated with cytomegalovirus. Most TCR sequences were seen in very few donors, while some public TCRs were found in many individuals. The only immune exposure information available for the cohort was CMV serostatus. Sequencing depth was assumed to be roughly uniform across donors in the presence/absence analyses, though that assumption may not hold. A cluster of highly shared sequence variants was judged likely to represent a technical artifact of the sequencing pipeline. The authors suggested that the approach could potentially be generalized to other disease states and immunological phenotypes.

The library relied on the immunoSEQ multiplex PCR assay. A mixture of 60 forward primers for TCR Vbeta segments and 13 reverse primers for TCR Jbeta segments was used in the multiplex PCR. The CDR3 region of rearranged TCR beta genes was amplified from genomic DNA by a multiplex PCR assay. The amplified TCR beta libraries were sequenced on the Illumina HiSeq System as 87-base-pair reads. As for how the authors treated the data: A later analysis tallied 80 million to 95 million unique TCR beta chains across the 700 or so repertoires, and approximately 12 million of those chains were shared by two or more donors. Raw reads were error-corrected and collapsed into unique sequences with a nearest-neighbor algorithm that merged closely related sequences to remove PCR and sequencing errors. To assign V, D and J gene segments, CDR3 sequences were aligned to IMGT reference sequences. Each retained sequence needed at least a six-nucleotide match to both a V gene segment and a J gene segment. Rearrangements were classified as productive when the CDR3 lacked stop codons and remained in frame with V and J, and all other rearrangements were classified as non-productive. CDR3 was defined by IMGT convention, running from the second conserved V-encoded cysteine to the conserved J-encoded phenylalanine. The earlier analysis of 550 to 650 of the donors excluded any sequence lacking an unambiguous match to a single V gene segment. An earlier analysis of approximately 590 of the donors called V segments functional above 56.7% productive rearrangements and segregating when the between-donor standard deviation exceeded 5%. A statistical classification framework was built for diagnosing cytomegalovirus status from the catalog of TCR beta chain sequences. V and J gene assignment, in a later analysis, came from comparing TCR nucleotide sequences with IMGT/GENE-DB human TR gene sequences. The TCRdist pipeline was used in a later analysis to assign CDR3 sequences and most-parsimonious VDJ recombination scenarios. In a later analysis, each TCR beta chain was defined by its CDR3 amino acid sequence together with its V-gene family, and reads lacking a unique V-gene family were excluded. To address suspected cross-contamination and a sequencing artifact, a later analysis removed over 500 highly shared, low-generation-probability nucleotide sequences. For each public chain, a later analysis derived a clonal expansion index from normalized ranks of inferred template counts within each repertoire. Generation probabilities in a later analysis came from a VDJ recombination model fitted to out-of-frame rearrangements, and those results were checked against IGoR. In a later analysis, hypergeometric tests were used to score TCR-TCR, TCR-HLA and TCR-CMV co-occurrence, with a repertoire-size bias correction applied to TCR pairs. To estimate false discovery rates, a later analysis permuted the HLA or CMV assignments 20 times. In a later analysis, co-occurring TCRs were grouped using DBSCAN, and TCRdist sequence similarity was added for clustering within HLA-allele-positive subsets. Repertoires with fewer than 30,000 or more than 120,000 public chains, plus five repertoires with anomalous nucleotide sharing, were excluded from co-occurrence clustering. TCRdb carries this immuneACCESS record with in-frame sequences only. Its versions omit some clonotypes, under half of them owing to an unresolved V gene in the studies checked, with the rest unexplained. V, J and clone size are those of that table, while D and trimming were read from the DNA. The sample has some 130,000 clones on record, around 80% of them singletons. The top ten hold about 4.3% of the sample.

The cohort comprised some 700 healthy bone marrow donors. All cohort members were sampled while nominally healthy, although unrecorded immune exposures were likely present. CMV serostatus was positive for almost 300 and negative for about half of the roughly 700 cohort members, and was not recorded for this donor. Each donor provided a peripheral blood sample, and peripheral blood mononuclear cells were used for TCR beta sequencing. The Qiagen DNeasy Blood Extraction Kit was used to extract genomic DNA from the blood cell samples. Turning to this clone: What this receptor recognizes is not known. No quality values exist for individual bases; no much larger clone is one base distant.

The source material was PBMCs. The TCR originated in a man aged 25-45 years in good health.

For the CDR3, the sequence is CASSPPWDRGLGEQFF. The DNA reads as follows: TGTGCCAGCAGTCCACCCTGGGACAGGGGGCTAGGGGAGCAGTTCTTC. Recombination connected TRBV6-6 to TRBJ2-1, with 12 middle bases fitting TRBD1. Looking up the germline V gene (reference sequence) yields CDR1 MNHNY and CDR2 SVGAGI. The CDR3 spans 16 residues, from the cysteine through the phenylalanine. Kept here is only the CDR3 DNA, which spans 48 bases and is read in frame from base 1. Relative to germline, V is missing 5 bases and J is missing 10 bases, with 12 bases of the junction outside any gene match.